This entry features one T cell receptor beta chain sequence. What it recognizes is unknown. Genomic DNA acted as the template from which TCR beta VDJ combination and CDR3 sequence profiling were carried out. Via MiXCR, TCRdb re-called the reads, giving one row per CDR3 protein. This sample yields around 400,000 distinct CDR3 sequences, of which around 68% are seen a single time; more than 3.5% belongs to the top ten. The data were taken from a study of CD8+CD57+ T cells in acquired aplastic anemia. Study-wide context: Recorded DNA amounts for sorted CD4+ and CD8+ cells had an average of about 3 ug. Researchers reported that healthy donors averaged approximately 10 million reads for CD4+ cells. Study-level results: Researchers report that 25 to 35 CD8+ CDR3 sequences appeared in both patients and controls.

The junction had 12 bases not matched to a gene; V was cut back by 6 bases and J by 4 bases. Germline-derived CDR1 and CDR2 are DFQATT and SNEGSKA (reference sequence). CDR3 length equals 15 residues. The V call is TRBV20-1, the J call TRBJ1-2; 9 bases fit TRBD1. This receptor was identified in a human donor in good health, serving as a control. Sequenced sample: sorted CD4+, CD8+, or CD8+CD57+ T cells (not recorded which) from PBMCs. The DNA for the CDR3 is TGCAGTGCCACGGGACAGGGACAGGGCTTCTATGGCTACACCTTC. Residues: CSATGQGQGFYGYTF.